Below are 2 T cell receptor beta chains sequenced from a single sample in a study of blood T cell repertoires in COVID-19. Sequenced by immunoSEQ multiplex PCR; TCRdb stores in-frame clones only, minus some. The sample lists around 140,000 clones, approximately 89% occurring once. Sequencing was carried out using peripheral blood. These receptors all stem from a human donor in a cohort sampled during active COVID-19.

This sequence joins TRBV6-5 and TRBJ1-3; D is perhaps TRBD1 (5 bases). From germline, CDR1 is MNHEY and CDR2 SVGAGI. V lost 8 bases to trimming and J lost 2 bases, with 10 bases between them. The CDR3 has 13 residues. CDR3 in DNA: TGTGCCAGCCAGGGAGGAGCTGGAAACACCATATATTTT. Its protein is CASQGGAGNTIYF.

The V call is TRBV6-6, the J call TRBJ1-6; D is uncertain. V was clipped by 5 bases and J by 5 bases, with 13 bases between them. Germline V lookup: CDR1 MNHNY, CDR2 SVGAGI (reference sequence). The CDR3 is 15 residues long. Here the CDR3 DNA reads TGTGCCAGCAGTCCGGAGTGGGTGAATAATTCACCCCTCCACTTT. The encoded protein is CASSPEWVNNSPLHF.